Shown below are 24 T cell receptor beta chains from a single sample sequenced in a study of cytomegalovirus exposure and HLA in healthy donors. The PCR had 60 Vbeta and 13 Jbeta primers. Some clones are missing from TCRdb's copy, which holds only in-frame ones; the method was immunoSEQ multiplex PCR. The table lists roughly 200,000 clones, about nine tenths of them singletons. The specimen sequenced was PBMCs. These receptor sequences come from a man under 40 in good health and CMV-seronegative.

The chain recombines TRBV7-8 with TRBJ1-2, with TRBD1 matching 10 bases. Germline CDR1 and CDR2: SGHVS and FQNEAQ. CDR3 size: 16 residues. J was trimmed by 7 bases and V by 0 bases; bases with no gene match: 8. The CDR3 region is CASSLADRGLKGGYTF. The DNA of the CDR3 is TGTGCCAGCAGCTTAGCAGACAGGGGGCTTAAAGGTGGCTACACCTTC.

The V and J genes are TRBV5-6 and TRBJ2-1, with 7 bases aligning to TRBD2. Germline V CDR1 and CDR2: SGHDT, YYEEEE. V lost 4 bases to trimming and J lost 2 bases; unmatched junction nucleotides: 6. The CDR3 spans 15 residues. The CDR3 coding sequence is TGTGCCAGCAGCCTCCGCACTAGCGCCTACAATGAGCAGTTCTTC. The encoded protein is CASSLRTSAYNEQFF. Together with reference TRBV5-6 and TRBJ2-1, the CDR3 gives the full variable domain: DAGVTQSPTHLIKTRGQQVTLRCSPKSGHDTVSWYQQALGQGPQFIFQYYEEEERQRGNFPDRFSGHQFPNYSSELNVNALLLGDSALYLCASSLRTSAYNEQFFGPGTRLTVL.

The rearrangement uses TRBV2 and TRBJ2-7; TRBD1 might be the D (6 bases). Trimming removed 9 bases at V and 0 bases at J, with 15 bases between. Germline V gene data show CDR1 as SNHLY and CDR2 as FYNNEI. CDR3 length: 14 residues. CDR3 coding DNA: TGTGCCAGTCGACCGGGACAAAGCTCCTACGAGCAGTACTTC. It translates to CASRPGQSSYEQYF. The full variable domain, with the rest looked up from reference TRBV2 and TRBJ2-7, is EPEVTQTPSHQVTQMGQEVILRCVPISNHLYFYWYRQILGQKVEFLVSFYNNEISEKSEIFDDQFSVERPDGSNFTLKIRSTKLEDSAMYFCASRPGQSSYEQYFGPGTRLTVT.

This rearrangement joins TRBV5-1 to TRBJ2-7; 11 nucleotides line up with TRBD2. Germline V gives CDR1 SGHRS, CDR2 YFSETQ. The CDR3 is 16 residues long. V shed 4 bases and J 7 bases; nucleotides not matched to a gene: 13. CDR3 in amino acids: CASSPGGTSGWKEQYF. In DNA form, the CDR3 reads TGCGCCAGCAGCCCTGGGGGGACTAGCGGATGGAAGGAGCAGTACTTC.

The chain recombines TRBV2 with TRBJ2-1; 9 bases line up with TRBD2. CDR3 length: 13 amino acids. Germline V gives CDR1 SNHLY, CDR2 FYNNEI. The junction had 3 bases not matched to a gene; V was cut back by 8 bases and J by 4 bases. The CDR3 coding sequence is TGTGCCAGCCCTAGCGGGGTATACAATGAGCAGTTCTTC. This encodes CASPSGVYNEQFF.

The V gene is TRBV2, the J gene TRBJ2-7; D remains ambiguous. V dropped 6 bases and J dropped 3 bases, with 15 bases sitting between them. This CDR3 comprises 14 residues. Germline V gene lookup returns CDR1 SNHLY and CDR2 FYNNEI. CDR3 nucleotide sequence: TGTGCCAGCAGGCGTTACAAGGAGAACTACGAGCAGTACTTC. It translates to CASRRYKENYEQYF.

The chain links TRBV7-2 to TRBJ2-7, with TRBD2 identical over 7 bases. The CDR3 length is 15 residues. The ends lost 5 bases at V and 0 bases at J; junction bases unmatched: 7. The germline CDR1 and CDR2 sequences are SGHTA and FQGNSA. This CDR3 is CASSRAGVTSYEQYF. CDR3 DNA: TGTGCCAGCAGCCGGGCGGGGGTCACCTCCTACGAGCAGTACTTC.

The rearrangement links TRBV28 to TRBJ2-1, with 8 bases aligning to TRBD2. The CDR3 is 14 residues long. Germline V gene data show CDR1 as MDHEN and CDR2 as SYDVKM. Trimming at V came to 7 bases and at J to 6 bases, leaving 8 bases not matched to a gene. The CDR3 loop reads CASTLADYPNEQFF. The DNA for the CDR3 is TGTGCCAGCACACTAGCGGACTATCCCAATGAGCAGTTCTTC.

The chain has TRBV5-1 and TRBJ2-1; D unresolved. The germline V gene encodes CDR1 SGHRS and CDR2 YFSETQ. This CDR3 region has 14 residues. V was shortened by 3 bases and J by 1 base, with 8 bases between the two germline ends. The CDR3 sequence: CASSWASSYNEQFF. The DNA for the CDR3 is TGCGCCAGCAGCTGGGCTTCATCCTACAATGAGCAGTTCTTC.

This clone was detected only once. This chain joins TRBV4-3 and TRBJ1-5, with TRBD1 identical over 7 bases. The length of the CDR3 is 17 residues. In germline, CDR1 is LGHNA, CDR2 YSLEER. Losses at the gene ends were 0 bases for V and 6 bases for J; bases not matched to a gene: 11. In DNA form, the CDR3 reads TGCGCCAGCAGCCAAGAATTCCGGGACAGAAGCCTTCAGCCCCAGCATTTT. The encoded protein is CASSQEFRDRSLQPQHF.

This clone was counted only a few times. The chain employs TRBV2 and TRBJ1-1; D gene uncertain. Germline CDR1 is SNHLY and CDR2 is FYNNEI. V lost 8 bases and J lost 4, with 8 bases in between. This CDR3 region has 11 residues. Here the CDR3 reads CASPAGTEAFF. In DNA form, the CDR3 reads TGTGCCAGCCCTGCGGGCACTGAAGCTTTCTTT.

This clone was picked up one time. The genes are TRBV7-6 and TRBJ1-2; D gene uncertain. Trimming cost V 5 bases and J 7 bases, with 14 bases left between them. Germline values: CDR1 SGHVS, CDR2 FNYEAQ. The CDR3 runs 13 residues. CDR3 sequence: CASSLGSGFGYTF. In nucleotides, the CDR3 is TGTGCCAGCAGCCTCGGGTCGGGGTTTGGCTACACCTTC.

Regarding this clone: At one end the junction does not follow the germline gene, possibly because of a read error. The chain carries TRBV7-7 and TRBJ2-7; D possibly corresponds to TRBD2 (7 bases). This CDR3 spans 15 amino acids. CDR1 SSHAT and CDR2 FNYEAQ come from the germline V gene (reference sequence). DNA for the CDR3: TGTGCTAGCAGCTTGCGCGGGGGCTCTCCCTACGAGCAGTACTTC. This gives the protein CASSLRGGSPYEQYF.

This sequence joins TRBV4-1 and TRBJ2-2, with D tentatively TRBD1 (6 bases). There are 15 residues in the CDR3. Germline V lookup: CDR1 MGHRA, CDR2 YSYEKL. Trimming stripped 4 bases from V and 4 bases from J, with 13 bases between. The CDR3 spells CASSLGWGPTGELFF. For the CDR3, the DNA is TGCGCCAGCAGCCTAGGATGGGGGCCCACCGGGGAGCTGTTTTTT.

CDR3 sequence reads: CASSPTAAQETQYF. Here the CDR3 DNA reads TGTGCCAGCAGTCCGACGGCGGCACAAGAGACCCAGTACTTC. J is TRBJ2-5 and V is TRBV27; no clear D gene. The CDR3 contains 14 residues. CDR1 and CDR2 from the germline V gene are MNHEY and SMNVEV (reference sequence). V was trimmed by 5 bases and J by 2 bases, leaving 12 bases between them.

This rearrangement joins TRBV29-1 to TRBJ1-1; tentative D call: TRBD1 (6 bases). V was trimmed by 7 bases and J by 1 base, leaving 13 bases between them. The CDR3 is 13 amino acids. CDR1 is SQVTM, CDR2 ANQGSEA, per germline. The CDR3 protein is CSAAGQRNTEAFF. CDR3 DNA: TGCAGCGCCGCTGGACAGCGGAACACTGAAGCTTTCTTT.

The rearrangement uses TRBV7-2 and TRBJ1-3, with 7 bases fitting TRBD1. Germline V gene lookup returns CDR1 SGHTA and CDR2 FQGNSA. This CDR3 contains 17 residues. J was trimmed by 4 bases and V by 3 bases; bases with no gene match: 12. The CDR3 DNA reads TGTGCCAGCAGCTTTTCACCCCAACAGGGGAGGGGAAACACCATATATTTT. It codes for CASSFSPQQGRGNTIYF.

The V gene is TRBV7-8, the J gene TRBJ2-1; 8 bases align to TRBD2. The V gene's germline CDR1 is SGHVS and CDR2 FQNEAQ. Trimming took 1 base from V and 2 from J; bases not matched to a gene: 4. The CDR3 spans 16 residues. The CDR3 DNA follows: TGTGCCAGCAGCTTAGTGCTGCGGGGGGCCTACAATGAGCAGTTCTTC. Translating gives CASSLVLRGAYNEQFF.

This CDR3 is CASSLGYRAYTEAFF. The DNA of the CDR3 is TGTGCCAGCAGCTTAGGATACAGAGCCTACACTGAAGCTTTCTTT. V gene TRBV7-2 combines with J gene TRBJ1-1, with D unclear. Deletions cut 1 base from V and 3 bases from J, with 12 bases between. This CDR3 contains 15 residues. CDR1 and CDR2 (germline): SGHTA, FQGNSA.

The chain recombines TRBV5-1 with TRBJ2-2; D possibly corresponds to TRBD1 (6 bases). The germline V gene encodes CDR1 SGHRS and CDR2 YFSETQ. V shed 4 bases and J shed 1 base, with 11 bases lying between them. The CDR3 runs 15 residues. CDR3 sequence reads: CASSQGHKNTGELFF. CDR3 DNA sequence: TGCGCCAGCAGCCAGGGACACAAGAACACCGGGGAGCTGTTTTTT.

This chain links TRBV28 with TRBJ1-5, with unresolved D. Deletions cut 7 bases from V and 4 bases from J, with 14 bases between. The CDR3 is 14 residues long. CDR1 is MDHEN and CDR2 is SYDVKM in the germline V gene. This chain's CDR3 is CASTTPPSNQPQHF. In nucleotides, the CDR3 is TGTGCCAGCACCACTCCTCCGTCTAATCAGCCCCAGCATTTT.

This clone turned up a few times. The V call is TRBV2, the J call TRBJ1-5; 9 positions agree with TRBD1. Looked up from germline, CDR1 is SNHLY and CDR2 is FYNNEI. J gave up 4 bases and V 5 bases, and 6 bases lay outside the gene matches. This CDR3 spans 15 amino acids. The CDR3 DNA sequence: TGTGCCAGCAGTCAGGACAGGGGACGGAATCAGCCCCAGCATTTT. Its translation is CASSQDRGRNQPQHF.

The chain carries TRBV9 and TRBJ2-6; weak D call: TRBD1 (7 bases). From germline, CDR1 is SGDLS and CDR2 YYNGEE. The CDR3 runs to 16 residues. The V end lost 5 bases, the J end lost 0 bases, and 12 bases lay between the germline ends. The CDR3 DNA is TGTGCCAGCAGGCGGGGACAGAGCTCTGGGGCCAACGTCCTGACTTTC. This codes for CASRRGQSSGANVLTF.

The V and J genes are TRBV5-4 and TRBJ2-1; TRBD2 matches at 7 bases. V lost 1 base, J lost 5 bases, and 3 bases stayed unmatched. The CDR3 covers 14 residues. CDR1 SGHNT and CDR2 YYREEE come from the germline V gene (reference sequence). The CDR3 sequence: CASSLRRGDNEQFF. CDR3 nucleotides: TGTGCCAGCAGCTTGCGCCGGGGGGACAATGAGCAGTTCTTC.